This is a list of T cell receptor beta chains from one sample in a study of control samples from healthy donors and cancer patients. Sequencing used immunoSEQ multiplex PCR; TCRdb keeps in-frame clones, though not all of them. The sample shows some 220,000 clones, around 94% of them seen only once. The sample taken for sequencing was blood. The receptors were sampled from a man between 50 and 59 years old in good health. The CDR3 runs from the conserved cysteine through the conserved F or W. D genes are given only for firm matches. Size tells how often a clone was seen (once, few, many) or the class of an expanded clone, and some rows leave it out.

clone_size	d_call	j_call	v_call	cdr3_aa	cdr3_nt
NA	NA	TRBJ1-2	TRBV10-3	CAISVTEWNGYTF	TGTGCCATCAGTGTCACCGAGTGGAATGGCTACACCTTC
NA	TRBD2	TRBJ2-2	TRBV2	CASSLSGVSTGELFF	TGTGCCAGCTCCCTTAGCGGGGTTAGCACCGGGGAGCTGTTTTTT
NA	TRBD1	TRBJ1-3	TRBV10-1	CASTPGTGENTIYF	TGCGCCAGCACCCCCGGGACAGGGGAAAACACCATATATTTT
NA	TRBD1	TRBJ2-3	TRBV7-2	CASAREGALTDTQYF	TGTGCCAGCGCCCGTGAGGGGGCTCTCACAGATACGCAGTATTTT
NA	NA	TRBJ2-5	TRBV28	CASSLFGAGEETQYF	TGTGCCAGCAGTTTATTCGGGGCCGGAGAGGAGACCCAGTACTTC
NA	TRBD1	TRBJ1-3	TRBV19	CASSIRSSGGGNTIYF	TGTGCCAGTAGTATTCGGTCGTCAGGGGGCGGAAACACCATATATTTT
NA	NA	TRBJ2-7	TRBV19	CASSTEEGTRIYEQYF	TGTGCCAGTAGTACCGAAGAGGGGACACGCATCTACGAGCAGTACTTC
NA	TRBD1	TRBJ2-3	TRBV5-8	CASAQGGTDTQYF	TGTGCCAGCGCCCAGGGGGGCACAGATACGCAGTATTTT
once	NA	TRBJ2-5	TRBV11-3	CASSAPAGSQETQYF	TGTGCCAGCAGCGCCCCGGCAGGATCCCAAGAGACCCAGTACTTC
NA	TRBD1	TRBJ2-1	TRBV6-2/TRBV6-3	CASSLQGGYNEQFF	TGTGCCAGCAGTTTACAGGGGGGATACAATGAGCAGTTCTTC
NA	TRBD2	TRBJ2-1	TRBV5-3	CARLAEKCSYNEQFF	TGTGCTCGACTAGCGGAGAAATGTTCCTACAATGAGCAGTTCTTC
NA	TRBD1	TRBJ1-5	TRBV2	CASSDARGGQPQHF	TGTGCCAGCAGTGATGCCAGGGGGGGTCAGCCCCAGCATTTT
once	TRBD2	TRBJ2-2	TRBV11-2	CASSKGLAVYTGELFF	TGTGCCAGCAGCAAGGGACTAGCGGTCTATACCGGGGAACTGTTTTTT
NA	NA	TRBJ1-1	TRBV19	CASSPGIATEAFF	TGTGCCAGTAGTCCTGGCATTGCCACTGAAGCTTTCTTT
NA	NA	TRBJ1-1	TRBV25-1	CASSDGRGRSTEAFF	TGTGCCAGCAGTGATGGAAGGGGCCGGTCCACTGAAGCTTTCTTT
NA	NA	TRBJ1-1	TRBV7-9	CASSLKGVTEAFF	TGTGCCAGCAGTCTTAAGGGAGTCACTGAAGCTTTCTTT
NA	TRBD1	TRBJ1-3	TRBV30	CAWSVGRGLGNTIYF	TGTGCCTGGAGTGTCGGCAGGGGGCTTGGAAACACCATATATTTT
once	NA	TRBJ1-4	TRBV5-8	CASSPETDSQNEKLFF	TGTGCCAGCAGCCCGGAAACGGACAGCCAGAATGAAAAACTGTTTTTT
NA	NA	TRBJ2-3	TRBV24-1	CATSDFGTAQDTQYF	TGTGCCACCAGTGATTTCGGGACTGCGCAAGATACGCAGTATTTT
NA	TRBD1	TRBJ2-1	TRBV24-1	CADTPDREGGEQFF	TGTGCCGACACACCTGACAGGGAAGGTGGTGAGCAGTTCTTC
NA	NA	TRBJ2-5	TRBV7-6	CASSWGRPQETQYF	TGTGCCAGCAGCTGGGGTCGGCCCCAAGAGACCCAGTACTTC
once	NA	TRBJ1-4	TRBV5-6	CASRRGHLPEKLFF	TGTGCCAGCAGGCGGGGACACCTCCCCGAAAAACTGTTTTTT
NA	NA	TRBJ1-2	TRBV29-1	CSVDITGSHGYTF	TGCAGCGTCGATATTACAGGTTCCCATGGCTACACCTTC
NA	NA	TRBJ1-1	TRBV28	CASSPGGALIEAFF	TGTGCCAGCAGTCCCGGGGGGGCCTTAATTGAAGCTTTCTTT
NA	NA	TRBJ2-5	TRBV5-1	CASSPANHQETQYF	TGCGCCAGCAGCCCAGCTAATCACCAAGAGACCCAGTACTTC
NA	NA	TRBJ1-5	TRBV11-2	CASSLDPGGYQPQHF	TGTGCCAGCAGCTTAGATCCCGGGGGGTATCAGCCCCAGCATTTT
NA	NA	TRBJ1-1	TRBV3-1/TRBV3-2	CASSLNGRYTEAFF	TGTGCCAGCAGCCTAAATGGAAGGTACACTGAAGCTTTCTTT
NA	NA	TRBJ1-1	TRBV28	CASTTRTNTEAFF	TGTGCCAGCACAACCCGTACGAACACTGAAGCTTTCTTT
NA	NA	TRBJ1-6	TRBV19	CASKAADNSPLHF	TGTGCCAGTAAAGCGGCGGACAATTCACCCCTCCACTTT
once	TRBD1	TRBJ1-4	TRBV3-1/TRBV3-2	CASSHPPLGTGKREKLFF	TGTGCCAGCAGCCACCCCCCGTTAGGGACAGGGAAGAGGGAAAAACTGTTTTTT
NA	NA	TRBJ2-1	TRBV3-1/TRBV3-2	CASSQDLERYNEQFF	TGTGCCAGCAGCCAAGATCTGGAAAGATACAATGAGCAGTTCTTC
NA	TRBD1	TRBJ2-4	TRBV24-1	CATSDSPGTGKNIQYF	TGTGCCACCAGTGATAGTCCCGGGACAGGGAAAAACATTCAGTACTTC
NA	TRBD2	TRBJ2-1	TRBV10-1	CASSDRPWGGGLNYNEQFF	TGCGCCAGCAGTGATCGACCGTGGGGCGGGGGGCTCAACTACAATGAGCAGTTCTTC
NA	NA	TRBJ2-2	TRBV2	CASTVFTGELFF	TGTGCCAGCACCGTTTTTACCGGGGAGCTGTTTTTT
NA	NA	TRBJ1-4	TRBV6-5	CASSYAGGTNEKLFF	TGTGCCAGCAGTTATGCGGGGGGAACTAATGAAAAACTGTTTTTT
NA	NA	TRBJ1-3	TRBV15	CATSRGQGTSGNTIYF	TGTGCCACCAGCAGGGGGCAGGGGACCTCTGGAAACACCATATATTTT
few	TRBD1	TRBJ1-5	TRBV19	CASSMRDSYQPQHF	TGTGCCAGTAGTATGAGGGACAGCTATCAGCCCCAGCATTTT
NA	NA	TRBJ2-2	TRBV24-1	CATSDENTGELFF	TGTGCCACCAGTGATGAGAACACCGGGGAGCTGTTTTTT
NA	NA	TRBJ2-2	TRBV19	CASSGQRFTNTGELFF	TGTGCCAGTAGTGGGCAGAGGTTCACGAACACCGGGGAGCTGTTTTTT
NA	NA	TRBJ1-1	TRBV10-3	CAISPRGADTEAFF	TGTGCCATCAGCCCCCGGGGCGCAGACACTGAAGCTTTCTTT
NA	NA	TRBJ1-5	TRBV2	CASSDRGSNQPQHF	TGTGCCAGCAGCGACAGAGGGAGCAATCAGCCCCAGCATTTT
NA	NA	TRBJ2-1	TRBV19	CASSPEALLGSKRHEQFF	TGTGCCAGTAGTCCCGAGGCTCTATTGGGGTCTAAGCGGCATGAGCAGTTCTTC
NA	NA	TRBJ2-3	TRBV6-5	CACLLKGTDTQYF	TGTGCCTGCTTGCTAAAGGGCACAGATACGCAGTATTTT
NA	NA	TRBJ1-4	TRBV28	CASSMSGARNEKLFF	TGTGCCAGCAGTATGTCAGGGGCGAGGAATGAAAAACTGTTTTTT
once	TRBD1	TRBJ1-4	TRBV3-1/TRBV3-2	CASSTSGQASRELFF	TGTGCCAGCAGTACCTCTGGACAGGCCTCTAGAGAACTGTTTTTT
once	NA	TRBJ1-1	TRBV4-3	CASSQDDSLNTEAFF	TGCGCCAGCAGCCAAGATGACAGCCTGAACACTGAAGCTTTCTTT
NA	NA	TRBJ2-3	TRBV7-3	CASSLIGGGNTQYF	TGTGCCAGCAGCTTAATCGGCGGAGGGAATACGCAGTATTTT
NA	NA	TRBJ1-1	TRBV29-1	CSVAGGVNTEAFF	TGCAGCGTTGCCGGGGGTGTGAACACTGAAGCTTTCTTT
once	NA	TRBJ1-5	TRBV6-2/TRBV6-3	CASSHRNQPQHF	TGTGCCAGCAGTCACCGTAATCAGCCCCAGCATTTT
NA	NA	TRBJ1-2	TRBV10-1	CASSDNRAYGYTF	TGCGCCAGCAGTGACAACAGGGCTTATGGCTACACCTTC
NA	NA	TRBJ1-2	TRBV28	CASSLVTNYGYTF	TGTGCCAGCAGTTTAGTTACTAACTATGGCTACACCTTC
NA	NA	TRBJ2-1	TRBV5-4	CASSPAGLGYNEQFF	TGTGCCAGCAGCCCCGCAGGGTTAGGCTACAATGAGCAGTTCTTC
NA	NA	TRBJ1-1	TRBV7-9	CASSLVADTEAFF	TGTGCCAGCAGCTTAGTAGCGGACACTGAGGCTTTCTTT
NA	NA	TRBJ1-1	TRBV4-1	CASSQGLENTEAFF	TGCGCCAGCAGCCAAGGGCTAGAGAACACTGAAGCTTTCTTT
NA	TRBD1	TRBJ1-5	TRBV28	CASRLGTVDTNQPQHF	TGTGCCAGCAGATTAGGGACAGTCGACACCAATCAGCCCCAGCATTTT
NA	NA	TRBJ1-1	TRBV5-5	CASSLAGATEAFF	TGTGCCAGCAGCTTGGCGGGAGCTACTGAAGCTTTCTTT
NA	NA	TRBJ1-4	TRBV28	CASSPRQTEKLFF	TGTGCCAGCAGTCCTCGCCAGACTGAAAAACTGTTTTTT
few	NA	TRBJ1-2	TRBV3-1/TRBV3-2	CASSQVLLSRRRVDGYTF	TGTGCCAGCAGCCAAGTTCTACTCAGCAGGCGACGGGTCGATGGCTACACCTTC
NA	NA	TRBJ1-6	TRBV3-1/TRBV3-2	CASMASGQNNSPLHF	TGTGCCAGCATGGCTTCTGGACAGAATAATTCACCCCTCCACTTT
NA	NA	TRBJ1-5	TRBV27	CASSPSSQPQHF	TGTGCCAGCAGTCCGTCATCCCAGCCCCAGCATTTT